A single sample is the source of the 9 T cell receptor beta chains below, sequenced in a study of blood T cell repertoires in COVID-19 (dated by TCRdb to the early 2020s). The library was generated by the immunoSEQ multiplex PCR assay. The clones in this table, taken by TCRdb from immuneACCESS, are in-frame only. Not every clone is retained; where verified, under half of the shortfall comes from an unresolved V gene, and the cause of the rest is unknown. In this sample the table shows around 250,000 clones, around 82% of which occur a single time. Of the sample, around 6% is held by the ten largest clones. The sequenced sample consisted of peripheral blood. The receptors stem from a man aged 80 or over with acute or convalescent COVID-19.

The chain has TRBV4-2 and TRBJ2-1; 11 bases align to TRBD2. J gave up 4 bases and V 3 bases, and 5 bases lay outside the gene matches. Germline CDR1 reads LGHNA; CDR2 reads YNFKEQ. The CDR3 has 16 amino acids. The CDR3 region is CASSQGTSGAYNEQFF. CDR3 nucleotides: TGTGCCAGCAGCCAGGGGACTAGCGGAGCATACAATGAGCAGTTCTTC.

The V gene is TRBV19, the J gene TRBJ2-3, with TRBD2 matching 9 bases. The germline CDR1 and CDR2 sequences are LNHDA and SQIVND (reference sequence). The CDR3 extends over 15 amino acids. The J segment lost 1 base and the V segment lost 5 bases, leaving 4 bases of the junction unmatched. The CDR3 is CASSWASGGTDTQYF. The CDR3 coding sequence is TGTGCCAGTAGTTGGGCTAGCGGGGGCACAGATACGCAGTATTTT.

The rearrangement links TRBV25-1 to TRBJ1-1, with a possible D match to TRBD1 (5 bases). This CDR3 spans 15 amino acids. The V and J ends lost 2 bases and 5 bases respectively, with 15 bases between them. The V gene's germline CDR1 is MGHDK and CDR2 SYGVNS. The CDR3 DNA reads TGTGCCAGCAGTGAAGCAGGGAGGGTGTCGACTGAAGCTTTCTTT. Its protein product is CASSEAGRVSTEAFF. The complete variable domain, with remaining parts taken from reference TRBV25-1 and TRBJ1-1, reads EADIYQTPRYLVIGTGKKITLECSQTMGHDKMYWYQQDPGMELHLIHYSYGVNSTEKGDLSSESTVSRIRTEHFPLTLESARPSHTSQYLCASSEAGRVSTEAFFGQGTRLTVV.

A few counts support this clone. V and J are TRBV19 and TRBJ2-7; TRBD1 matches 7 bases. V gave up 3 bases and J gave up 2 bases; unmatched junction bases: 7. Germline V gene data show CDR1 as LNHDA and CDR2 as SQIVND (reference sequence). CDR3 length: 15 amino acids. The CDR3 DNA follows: TGTGCCAGTAGTATCCGAGACAGGGCAACCTACGAGCAGTACTTC. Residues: CASSIRDRATYEQYF.

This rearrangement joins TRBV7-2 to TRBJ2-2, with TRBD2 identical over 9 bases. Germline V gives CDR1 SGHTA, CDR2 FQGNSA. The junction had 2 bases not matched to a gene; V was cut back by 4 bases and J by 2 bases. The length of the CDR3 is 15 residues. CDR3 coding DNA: TGTGCCAGCAGCTCGACTAGCGGTAACACCGGGGAGCTGTTTTTT. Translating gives CASSSTSGNTGELFF.

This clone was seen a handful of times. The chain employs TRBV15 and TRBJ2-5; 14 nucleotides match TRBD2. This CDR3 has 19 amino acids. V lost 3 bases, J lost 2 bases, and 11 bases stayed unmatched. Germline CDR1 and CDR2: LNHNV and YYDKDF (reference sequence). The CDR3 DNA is TGTGCCACCAGCAGGACTGGGACTAGCGGGAGATTGCTGCAAGAGACCCAGTACTTC. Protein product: CATSRTGTSGRLLQETQYF. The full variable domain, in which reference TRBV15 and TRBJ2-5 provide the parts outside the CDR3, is DAMVIQNPRYQVTQFGKPVTLSCSQTLNHNVMYWYQQKSSQAPKLLFHYYDKDFNNEADTPDNFQSRRPNTSFCFLDIRSPGLGDTAMYLCATSRTGTSGRLLQETQYFGPGTRLLVL.

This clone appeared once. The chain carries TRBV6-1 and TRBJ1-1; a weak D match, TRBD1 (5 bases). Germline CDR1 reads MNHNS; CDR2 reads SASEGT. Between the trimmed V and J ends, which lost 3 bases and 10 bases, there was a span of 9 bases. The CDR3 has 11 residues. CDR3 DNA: TGTGCCAGCAGTGACGACGGGGGAGCTTTCTTT. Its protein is CASSDDGGAFF.

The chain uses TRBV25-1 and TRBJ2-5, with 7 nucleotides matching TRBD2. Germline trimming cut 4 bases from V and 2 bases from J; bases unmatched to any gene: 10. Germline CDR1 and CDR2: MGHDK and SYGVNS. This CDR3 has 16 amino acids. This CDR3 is CASSAGGRARQETQYF. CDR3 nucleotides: TGTGCCAGCAGTGCCGGGGGGAGGGCACGACAAGAGACCCAGTACTTC. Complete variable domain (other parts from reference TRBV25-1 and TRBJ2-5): EADIYQTPRYLVIGTGKKITLECSQTMGHDKMYWYQQDPGMELHLIHYSYGVNSTEKGDLSSESTVSRIRTEHFPLTLESARPSHTSQYLCASSAGGRARQETQYFGPGTRLLVL.

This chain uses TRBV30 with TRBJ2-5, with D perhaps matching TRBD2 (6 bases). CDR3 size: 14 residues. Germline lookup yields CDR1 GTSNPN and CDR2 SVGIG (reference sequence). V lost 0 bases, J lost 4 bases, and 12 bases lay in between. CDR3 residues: CAWSVRGGGETQYF. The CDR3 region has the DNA TGTGCCTGGAGTGTACGGGGAGGCGGAGAGACCCAGTACTTC.